A selection of T cell receptor beta chains follows, all from one sample in a study of memory CD4+ T cells and cytomegalovirus serostatus. Repertoires were generated with immunoSEQ multiplex PCR, while TCRdb's copy carries only in-frame clones and drops some. The table shows approximately 50,000 clones, with 60% to 75% occurring only once. Input material: memory CD4+ T cells from blood. The receptor set was obtained from an adult in good health and CMV-seropositive. CDR3s leave out the opening cysteine and the closing phenylalanine or tryptophan. Fields, in order: J gene, V gene, CDR3 protein.

>TRBJ2-1|TRBV7-7
ASSPSPQGASGAYNEQF
>TRBJ1-3|TRBV10-1
ASSESTGSGNTIY
>TRBJ1-2|TRBV6-6
ASSYSTGYT
>TRBJ1-2|TRBV29-1
SADGTGAYGYT
>TRBJ2-3|TRBV29-1
SVARDRADTQY
>TRBJ2-7|TRBV7-8
ASSPQTGDGEQY
>TRBJ2-1|TRBV7-9
ASSPKLAGDRGF
>TRBJ2-2|TRBV2
ASKPGQGGTGELF
>TRBJ1-2|TRBV10-3
AIRPGTGNGYT
>TRBJ2-1|TRBV4-2
ASSQEDRVMDNEQF
>TRBJ2-5|TRBV7-2
ASSPPGLKEETQY